This is a list of T cell receptor beta chains from one sample in a study of tumor and adjacent non-tumor tissue in lung cancer. Each CDR3 protein gets one entry after TCRdb re-called the multiplex PCR reads with MiXCR. The data hold some 97,000 distinct CDR3 sequences, with less than 75% observed a single time. The sample consisted of distant non-tumor lung tissue. The receptor set was obtained from a man aged 25 to 40 with non-small cell lung cancer. Each CDR3 is given with its conserved first and last residue. Fields, in order: CDR3 protein, J gene, V gene, clone size, CDR3 length. Clone size appears in some rows only: once, few, many, or a class for an expanded clone.

CASSLVGLGSYNEQFF TRBJ2-1 TRBV28 NA 16
CVSSLDLAEEWPDTQYF TRBJ2-3 TRBV11-2 NA 17
CASSRGSGTLEQYF TRBJ2-7 TRBV11-2 NA 14
CTTSRRDRTYEQYF TRBJ2-7 TRBV24-1 NA 14
CPSSIYDRGADTLYF TRBJ2-3 TRBV5-6 once 15
CASIQEMDSSGSTIYF TRBJ1-3 TRBV4-3 NA 16
CAGSLGTEGSSEAFF TRBJ1-1 TRBV12-3/TRBV12-4 NA 15
CSGDRGDTYEQYF TRBJ2-7 TRBV20-1 many 13
CATSDLPASGIDTQYF TRBJ2-3 TRBV24-1 once 16
CASSQSGTLTYEQYF TRBJ2-7 TRBV11-2 many 15
CSAVPPQGGEQYF TRBJ2-7 TRBV20-1 few 13
CSAYDLAGTTQLTQYF TRBJ2-5 TRBV20-1 NA 16
CDSSLVGETQYF TRBJ2-5 TRBV11-2 NA 12
CTSNLYETQYF TRBJ2-5 TRBV6-5 NA 11
CASSIILAPANEQLF TRBJ2-1 TRBV11-2 NA 15
CASSTGNYGYIF TRBJ1-2 TRBV6-6 NA 12
CASSPRGRGTDTQCF TRBJ2-3 TRBV12-3/TRBV12-4 NA 15
CTSSLGARGGEEQFF TRBJ2-1 TRBV11-2 once 15
CASSLGTETQYF TRBJ2-5 TRBV7-8 many 12
CASSPEATDRVYF TRBJ2-3 TRBV11-3 once 13
CSALLSRLRTLGAFF TRBJ1-1 TRBV20-1 NA 15
CSACETGLTYGYTF TRBJ1-2 TRBV20-1 NA 14